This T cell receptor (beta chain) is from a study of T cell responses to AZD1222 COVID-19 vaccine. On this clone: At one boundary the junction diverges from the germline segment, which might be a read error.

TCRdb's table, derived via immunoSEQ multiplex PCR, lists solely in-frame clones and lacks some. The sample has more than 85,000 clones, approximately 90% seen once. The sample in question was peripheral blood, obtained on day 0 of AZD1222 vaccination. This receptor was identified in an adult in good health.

DNA of the CDR3: TGTGCCAGCAGCTTGTTTCAGGCCGGACAGTGGTTC. Amino acids: CASSLFQAGQWF. The V gene is TRBV5-6, the J gene TRBJ2-7, with D possibly matching TRBD1 (6 bases). This CDR3 is 12 amino acids long. Germline V lookup: CDR1 SGHDT, CDR2 YYEEEE.